Listed below are T cell receptor beta chains from one sample, sequenced in a study of breast tumors, draining lymph nodes, adjacent tissues. TCRdb passed the multiplex PCR reads through MiXCR, listing each CDR3 protein once. The repertoire holds roughly 100,000 distinct CDR3 sequences, with less than 40% as singletons. Sample: axillary lymph node tissue. These TCRs come from a female donor with breast cancer. Some clones in this sample may be carry-over from other donors' samples. The CDR3 runs from the conserved cysteine through the conserved F or W. The D gene is left open where the match is weak. Some rows have no size entry. The others give once, few or many, or a class for an expanded clone.

d_call	j_call	clone_size	v_call	cdr3_nt	cdr3_aa
.	TRBJ2-1	many	TRBV6-5	TGTGCCAGCAGTTACTCAGGCGGGAACAATGAGCAGTTCTTC	CASSYSGGNNEQFF
TRBD2	TRBJ2-5	few	TRBV5-1	TGCGCCAGCAGCTTTAGCGGGGGGGCTGACGAGACCCAGTACTTC	CASSFSGGADETQYF
TRBD2	TRBJ2-7	many	TRBV15	TGTGCCACCAGCAATTGGACTAGCGTTAGCTCCTACGAGCAGTACTTC	CATSNWTSVSSYEQYF
TRBD1	TRBJ1-4	many	TRBV19	TGTGCCAGCCGGGACAGGGGAACTAATGAAAAACTGTTTTTT	CASRDRGTNEKLFF
TRBD1	TRBJ2-3	many	TRBV11-2	TGTGCCAGCAGTCAGACAGGGGGTGGCGCAGATACGCAGTATTTT	CASSQTGGGADTQYF
.	TRBJ1-2	.	TRBV7-9	TGTGCCAGCAGCTTGGGAGCGGCTCGCGGGGGGGTCGGTGGCTACACCTTC	CASSLGAARGGVGGYTF
TRBD1	TRBJ2-2	many	TRBV5-1	TGCGCCAGCAGCGACCTGACAGGGGCGGCCGGGGAGCTGTTTTTT	CASSDLTGAAGELFF
.	TRBJ2-3	many	TRBV13	TGTGCCAGCAGCCCACCCTACACTAGCACAGATACGCAGTATTTT	CASSPPYTSTDTQYF
TRBD1	TRBJ2-7	.	TRBV28	TGTGCCAGCAGTCCCTCCGGGACAGGGTTCTCCGAGCAGTACTTC	CASSPSGTGFSEQYF
.	TRBJ2-5	.	TRBV4-1	TGCGCCAGCAGCCAAGAACGGCAGGGGGAGACCCAGTACTTC	CASSQERQGETQYF
.	TRBJ2-7	many	TRBV10-2	TGCGCCAGCAGTCTGTACAGAACCTACGAGCAGTACTTC	CASSLYRTYEQYF
.	TRBJ2-2	few	TRBV6-5	TGTGCCAGCAGTTACTCGGGGGGCGCGGCAAACACCGGGGAGCTGTTTTTT	CASSYSGGAANTGELFF
.	TRBJ1-6	many	TRBV28	TGTGCCAGCAGTTTTATGGCCTATAATTCACCCCTCCACTTT	CASSFMAYNSPLHF
.	TRBJ1-4	many	TRBV11-2	TGTGCCAGCAGCCTACAGATGAATGAAAAACTGTTTTTT	CASSLQMNEKLFF
.	TRBJ2-6	many	TRBV19	TGTGCCAGTAGTAAACAGGGAGGTAATGGGGCCAACGTCCTGACTTTC	CASSKQGGNGANVLTF
TRBD2	TRBJ2-5	.	TRBV2	TGTGCCAGCAGTTTTATAGCGGGGGGGGAGACCCAGTACTTC	CASSFIAGGETQYF
TRBD1	TRBJ2-5	many	TRBV10-3	TGTGCCATCGCCCGGGAACAGGGGGGAGAAGAGACCCAGTACTTC	CAIAREQGGEETQYF
TRBD1	TRBJ1-2	many	TRBV6-6	TGTGCCAGCAGTTTCCAGACAGGGAGCGGTGGCTACACCTTC	CASSFQTGSGGYTF
TRBD1	TRBJ2-3	.	TRBV2	TGTGCCAGCATCGGGACAGGGGGCAGGGATACGCAGTATTTT	CASIGTGGRDTQYF
.	TRBJ1-3	many	TRBV4-1	TGCGCCAGCAGCCAAGAAGGACAGCGCTCTGGAAACACCATATATTTT	CASSQEGQRSGNTIYF
TRBD2	TRBJ2-3	.	TRBV2	TGTGCCAGCAGTGCGCTAGCGGGCAATGAGCAGTATTTT	CASSALAGNEQYF
.	TRBJ1-2	many	TRBV6-6	TGTGCCAGCAGTTACGATATTAACTATGGCTACACCTTC	CASSYDINYGYTF
TRBD1	TRBJ2-7	many	TRBV2	TGTGCCAGCGGGGGACAGGGGTCCTACGAGCAGTACTTC	CASGGQGSYEQYF
.	TRBJ1-5	many	TRBV20-1	TGCAGTGCTGGCTACCGGGACGGCCCCAATCAGCCCCAGCATTTT	CSAGYRDGPNQPQHF
.	TRBJ2-7	many	TRBV6-1	TGTGCCAGCAGTACTCCGGGACGGAGCTACGAGCAGTACTTC	CASSTPGRSYEQYF
.	TRBJ1-1	few	TRBV9	TGTGCCAGCAGCGAAGGAGGGTCGAACAGGGTAGACACTGAAGCTTTCTTT	CASSEGGSNRVDTEAFF
TRBD2	TRBJ2-7	many	TRBV6-5	TGTGCCAGCACTCGGACTAGCGGGAGTTACTCCTACGAGCAGTACTTC	CASTRTSGSYSYEQYF
TRBD2	TRBJ2-2	.	TRBV7-3	TGTGCCAGCAGCCTCGGCGGGAGATCGGCCGGGGAGCTGTTTTTT	CASSLGGRSAGELFF
.	TRBJ1-5	.	TRBV7-9	TGTGCCAGCAGCCTCAATTCTGAGCAGCCCCAGCATTTT	CASSLNSEQPQHF
TRBD1	TRBJ2-7	many	TRBV11-3	TGTGCCAGCAGCCAGGGACAGGGCTACGAGCAGTACTTC	CASSQGQGYEQYF
TRBD2	TRBJ2-5	many	TRBV7-8	TGTGCCAGCAGCCCACGACTAGCGGGGGTGGAGACCCAGCACTTC	CASSPRLAGVETQHF
.	TRBJ2-6	many	TRBV7-3	TGTGCCAGCAGCTTTACCGGGGCCAACGTCCTGACTTTC	CASSFTGANVLTF
TRBD1	TRBJ2-2	many	TRBV7-9	TGTGCCAGCAGCTCGGCTACAGGGGGCTGGACCGGGGAGCTGTTTTTT	CASSSATGGWTGELFF
.	TRBJ2-7	.	TRBV12-3/TRBV12-4	TGCGCCAGCAGTGGGCCAGGGGTAACCGAGCAGTACTTC	CASSGPGVTEQYF
.	TRBJ1-5	many	TRBV27	TGTGCCAGCAGTTTTGGGAGGGGGGCGGGTGGCAATCAGCCCCAGCATTTT	CASSFGRGAGGNQPQHF
.	TRBJ1-5	.	TRBV5-5	TGTGCCAGCAGTTACTACCCCGCCCTGGGCCGTGACAATCAGCCCCAGCATTTT	CASSYYPALGRDNQPQHF
TRBD1	TRBJ1-4	many	TRBV6-1	TGTGCCAGCAGTGCTCGGACAGGGGCCGCGCAGAATGAAAAACTGTTTTTT	CASSARTGAAQNEKLFF
.	TRBJ2-7	many	TRBV6-5	TGTGCCAGCAGTCACTCGACCCCTGGACCGGACTTC	CASSHSTPGPDF
.	TRBJ1-4	many	TRBV9	TGTGCCAGCAGCACTGGGGACCCTCAGGGGGAAAAACTGTTTTTT	CASSTGDPQGEKLFF
.	TRBJ2-5	many	TRBV9	TGTGCCAGCAGCGCCCGAGGAGGGGGGGGAGAGACCCAGTACTTC	CASSARGGGGETQYF
.	TRBJ1-6	many	TRBV2	TGTGCCAGCAGTGCCTCATGGAATTCACCCCTCCACTTT	CASSASWNSPLHF
TRBD2	TRBJ2-5	.	TRBV7-3	TGTGCCAGCCGGGGGGGGGGGGCGGGGGGGCAGTACTTC	CASRGGGAGGQYF
.	TRBJ1-5	many	TRBV20-1	TGCAGTGCCCAGGGATCCGCCGATCAGCCCCAGCATTTT	CSAQGSADQPQHF
TRBD1	TRBJ2-5	many	TRBV11-2	TGTGCCAGCAGCTTAGCCGGGACAGTAGAGACCCAGTACTTC	CASSLAGTVETQYF
TRBD2	TRBJ2-2	many	TRBV20-1	TGCAGTGCTAGACTAAGCGGGAGGGTGAACACCGGGGAGCTGTTTTTT	CSARLSGRVNTGELFF
TRBD1	TRBJ2-1	many	TRBV3-1	TGTGCCAGCAGCCCGCCTTGGGACAGGGGGTATGGGAATGAGCAGTTCTTC	CASSPPWDRGYGNEQFF
TRBD2	TRBJ2-1	many	TRBV5-1	TGCGCCAGCAGCCGGTGGGGCGGGAGAGGCCATGAGCAGTTCTTC	CASSRWGGRGHEQFF
TRBD2	TRBJ2-1	many	TRBV4-2	TGTGCCAGCAGCCCGGGCCCCGGGACTAGCGGGAGGCCCTCAGATGAGCAGTTCTTC	CASSPGPGTSGRPSDEQFF
TRBD1	TRBJ1-2	.	TRBV6-2/TRBV6-3	TGTGCCAGCAGCCCCCGGACAGGGGTTTATGGCTACACCTTC	CASSPRTGVYGYTF
.	TRBJ2-7	.	TRBV20-1	TGCAGTGCTTGGTCCCCCTACGAGCAGTACTTC	CSAWSPYEQYF
.	TRBJ2-5	.	TRBV5-8	TGTGCCAGCAGCCGATCCGCCGCCTCAAAAGAGACCCAGTACTTC	CASSRSAASKETQYF
TRBD2	TRBJ2-1	many	TRBV6-5	TGTGCCAGCAGTCACGCCGGGACTAGCGGGTTTAGCTCCTACAATGAGCAGTTCTTC	CASSHAGTSGFSSYNEQFF
TRBD2	TRBJ2-7	many	TRBV20-1	TGCAGTGCAAATCTAGCGGGAGGGCCTCAGCAGTACTTC	CSANLAGGPQQYF
.	TRBJ2-1	many	TRBV27	TGTGCCAGCAGTTTCGGACCGGTGGTCTACAATGAGCAGTTCTTC	CASSFGPVVYNEQFF
.	TRBJ1-4	many	TRBV20-1	TGCAGTGCTGCCTCCAAGGGGCGATCTGAAAAACTGTTTTTT	CSAASKGRSEKLFF